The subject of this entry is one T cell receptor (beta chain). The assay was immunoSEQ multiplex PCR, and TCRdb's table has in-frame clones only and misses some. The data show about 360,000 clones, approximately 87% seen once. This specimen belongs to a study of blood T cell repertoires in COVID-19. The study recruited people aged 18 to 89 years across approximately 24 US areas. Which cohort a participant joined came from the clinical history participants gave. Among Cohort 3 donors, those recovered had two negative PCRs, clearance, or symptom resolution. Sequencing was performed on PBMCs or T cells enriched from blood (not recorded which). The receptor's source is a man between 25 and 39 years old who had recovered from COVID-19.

CDR3 residues: CASNAGTGTMNTEAFF. CDR3 DNA sequence: TGCGCCAGCAACGCCGGGACAGGGACGATGAACACTGAAGCTTTCTTT. The chain carries TRBV5-1 and TRBJ1-1; TRBD1 aligns across 9 bases. The CDR3 extends over 16 amino acids. The junction had 9 bases not matched to a gene; V was cut back by 6 bases and J by 0 bases. The germline CDR1 and CDR2 sequences are SGHRS and YFSETQ.